The T cell receptor beta chain described here comes from a study of blood T cell repertoires in COVID-19. V was clipped by 4 bases and J by 2 bases, with 15 bases between them. The CDR3 is made up of 15 amino acids. CDR1 and CDR2 (germline): MNHEY, SVGAGI. This table comes from immunoSEQ multiplex PCR, and its TCRdb copy is limited to in-frame clones, with some not included. The table includes 200,000 or so clones, more than 75% detected once. The sequence came from a woman aged 35 to 49 with acute COVID-19. Sequencing was done on a sample of PBMCs or T cells enriched from blood (not recorded which). This chain connects TRBV6-5 to TRBJ2-7; D possibly corresponds to TRBD1 (6 bases). CDR3 sequence reads: CASSSPGTSAYEQYF. The DNA of the CDR3 is TGTGCCAGCAGTTCGCCCGGGACATCGGCCTACGAGCAGTACTTC.